The present TCR beta chain was sequenced within a study of T cell clones after liver transplantation. Profiled with immunoSEQ multiplex PCR; TCRdb holds only in-frame clones, not every one. The sample has more than 95,000 clones; around 80% are singletons. The germline V gene has CDR1 LGHNA and CDR2 YSLEER. The CDR3 loop spans 16 amino acids. Unmatched junction bases numbered 6, after V lost 3 bases and J lost 2 bases. The receptor comes from a human patient who received a liver transplant. Some T cells may have originated in the graft donor. The sample was CD4+ T cells from blood, taken approximately 43 months after liver transplant. The V and J genes are TRBV4-3 and TRBJ2-3; 9 nucleotides match TRBD2. This chain's CDR3 is CASSQVIAGATDTQYF. The CDR3, as DNA: TGCGCCAGCAGCCAGGTTATAGCGGGGGCCACAGATACGCAGTATTTT.